The present TCR beta chain was sequenced within a study of shared clonotypes between healthy human individuals. The germline CDR1 and CDR2 sequences are MDHEN and SYDVKM. The CDR3 sequence is 17 residues long. Trimming took off 2 bases at V and 0 bases at J, with 16 bases between the two ends. Sorted-subset replicate PCR reactions were performed with approximately 180 ng DNA, corresponding to roughly 27,000 T cell genomes. TCRdb's table, derived via immunoSEQ multiplex PCR, lists solely in-frame clones and lacks some. The profile covers 90,000 to 120,000 clones, with 55% to 70% appearing a single time and approximately 25% taken by the ten largest.

V is TRBV28 and J is TRBJ1-1, with a possible D match to TRBD1 (6 bases). The sequence was collected from a young woman in good health. The material sequenced was memory CD8+ T cells sorted from blood. Subset reported: CD45RO+ cells pooled with CCR7-negative TemRA cells. The CDR3 DNA reads TGTGCCAGCAGTTTAATCCTACAGGGCTACATGAACACTGAAGCTTTCTTT. It codes for CASSLILQGYMNTEAFF.